The 9 T cell receptor beta chains reported below all come from one sample, sequenced in a study of cytomegalovirus exposure and HLA in healthy donors. PCR involved 60 Vbeta and 13 Jbeta primers. Here immunoSEQ multiplex PCR was the method, and the copy in TCRdb shows in-frame clones only, minus some. The sample holds about 54,000 clones. The specimen was PBMCs. These receptors all come from a woman aged 40 to 50 in good health and CMV-seronegative.

V gene TRBV19 combines with J gene TRBJ2-2; 11 bases are a match to TRBD2. The V gene's germline CDR1 is LNHDA and CDR2 SQIVND (reference sequence). The CDR3 is 15 amino acids. The trim removed 4 bases at V and 3 bases at J, leaving 1 base unmatched. The CDR3 spells CASSTSGGHTGELFF. The DNA of the CDR3 is TGTGCCAGTAGTACTAGCGGGGGGCACACCGGGGAGCTGTTTTTT. The whole variable domain, filled in from reference TRBV19 and TRBJ2-2, reads DGGITQSPKYLFRKEGQNVTLSCEQNLNHDAMYWYRQDPGQGLRLIYYSQIVNDFQKGDIAEGYSVSREKKESFPLTVTSAQKNPTAFYLCASSTSGGHTGELFFGEGSRLTVL.

The J gene is TRBJ2-7, the V gene TRBV9; 8 bases match TRBD1. Germline CDR1 SGDLS, CDR2 YYNGEE. V lost 0 bases and J lost 4; bases outside the gene matches: 3. The CDR3 sequence is 14 residues long. The DNA of the CDR3 is TGTGCCAGCAGCGTAGGGACAGGGACGTACGAGCAGTACTTC. This gives the protein CASSVGTGTYEQYF.

The V and J genes are TRBV18 and TRBJ2-7, with D possibly TRBD2 on 6 matching bases. Germline V gene data show CDR1 as KGHSH and CDR2 as LQKENI. There are 13 residues in the CDR3. The V end lost 3 bases, the J end lost 3 bases, and 9 bases lay between the germline ends. The CDR3 protein is CASSPGGSYEQYF. DNA for the CDR3: TGTGCCAGCTCACCGGGAGGCAGCTACGAGCAGTACTTC.

The chain recombines TRBV9 with TRBJ1-2; tentative D call: TRBD1 (5 bases). Trimming took 1 base from V and 5 from J, leaving 15 bases between them. The CDR3 has 15 residues. Germline lookup yields CDR1 SGDLS and CDR2 YYNGEE. The CDR3 DNA reads as TGTGCCAGCAGCGTAAGGGGCGGGGCAGGATATGGCTACACCTTC. The encoded protein is CASSVRGGAGYGYTF.

The chain joins TRBV5-1 to TRBJ1-5; no reliable D call. The CDR3 has 14 residues. Trimming removed 4 bases at V and 2 bases at J, with 10 bases between. CDR1 is SGHRS, CDR2 YFSETQ, per germline. CDR3 residues: CASSLESRNQPQHF. CDR3 coding DNA: TGCGCCAGCAGCCTGGAGAGTCGCAATCAGCCCCAGCATTTT.

As regards this clone: The identical CDR3 is also encoded by other nucleotide sequences in the sample. This chain joins TRBV18 and TRBJ1-6; 11 bases are a match to TRBD1. Trimming took 1 base from V and 8 from J; bases not matched to a gene: 4. The CDR3 runs to 16 residues. Germline CDR1 KGHSH, CDR2 LQKENI. The CDR3, as DNA: TGTGCCAGCTCACCACGGACAGGGGGCGCAGATTCACCCCTCCACTTT. Translated, it gives CASSPRTGGADSPLHF.

Here the CDR3 DNA reads TGTGCCAGTAGTATGGAACAGCTGAACACTGAAGCTTTCTTT. Translation: CASSMEQLNTEAFF. The chain has TRBV19 and TRBJ1-1; D unresolved. Germline-derived CDR1 and CDR2 are LNHDA and SQIVND (reference sequence). The length of the CDR3 is 14 residues. Trimming removed 3 bases at V and 0 bases at J, with 8 bases between. The variable domain in full, completed from reference TRBV19 and TRBJ1-1, reads DGGITQSPKYLFRKEGQNVTLSCEQNLNHDAMYWYRQDPGQGLRLIYYSQIVNDFQKGDIAEGYSVSREKKESFPLTVTSAQKNPTAFYLCASSMEQLNTEAFFGQGTRLTVV.

The chain couples TRBV9 to TRBJ1-6, with D maybe TRBD1 (6 bases). Germline CDR1 and CDR2: SGDLS and YYNGEE. The V gene lost 4 bases and the J gene lost 8 bases, with 10 bases spanning the gap. CDR3 size: 13 residues. In nucleotides, the CDR3 is TGTGCCAGCAGCACCAACAGGGATTCACCCCTCCACTTT. It codes for CASSTNRDSPLHF.

The gene calls are TRBV19 and TRBJ1-4; no clear D gene. V lost 5 bases, J lost 8 bases, and 12 bases lay in between. Germline lookup yields CDR1 LNHDA and CDR2 SQIVND (reference sequence). This CDR3 has 13 residues. The CDR3 here is CASSLAPREKLFF. The CDR3 DNA sequence: TGTGCCAGTAGTCTGGCGCCGAGGGAAAAACTGTTTTTT.